The 16 T cell receptor beta chains in this list originate from one sample, sequenced in a study of T cell clones after liver transplantation. TCRdb's copy holds only in-frame clones and misses some; the assay was immunoSEQ multiplex PCR. The table includes about 75,000 clones, 84% detected once. The material sequenced was CD4+ T cells from blood, taken 48 months after liver transplant. The receptors stem from a human patient who received a liver transplant. These T cells may partly come from the graft donor.

This chain links TRBV6-4 with TRBJ2-5, with 13 bases lining up with TRBD2. CDR1 MRHNA and CDR2 SNTAGT come from the germline V gene. The CDR3 sequence is 20 residues long. Trimming cost V 2 bases and J 2 bases; bases outside gene matches: 14. The CDR3 region is CASSDPPGLAGPLPQETQYF. The CDR3 DNA follows: TGTGCCAGCAGTGACCCACCGGGACTAGCGGGGCCTTTACCACAAGAGACCCAGTACTTC.

This chain links TRBV7-3 with TRBJ1-1; weak D call: TRBD1 (5 bases). CDR1 SGHTA and CDR2 FQGTGA come from the germline V gene. The CDR3 totals 14 residues. V was pared by 5 bases and J by 2 bases, with 12 bases between. CDR3 amino acids: CASSPVGGNTEAFF. In nucleotides, the CDR3 is TGTGCCAGCAGCCCGGTGGGGGGAAACACTGAAGCTTTCTTT.

This chain connects TRBV7-2 to TRBJ2-5; D is unclear. The V and J ends lost 1 base and 3 bases respectively, with 6 bases between them. The CDR3 runs to 13 residues. Germline-derived CDR1 and CDR2 are SGHTA and FQGNSA. The CDR3 nucleotides read TGTGCCAGCAGCTTAGGTCCCAAAGAGACCCAGTACTTC. This encodes CASSLGPKETQYF.

The rearrangement joins TRBV10-3 to TRBJ2-1; D is uncertain. This CDR3 is built from 13 residues. The germline V gene encodes CDR1 ENHRY and CDR2 SYGVKD. The V end lost 4 bases, the J end lost 5 bases, and 9 bases lay between the germline ends. DNA for the CDR3: TGTGCCATCAGTGGGTACAGCAACAATGAGCAGTTCTTC. This translates into CAISGYSNNEQFF.

The chain joins TRBV18 to TRBJ2-7; D gene ambiguous. In germline, CDR1 is KGHSH, CDR2 LQKENI. With 2 bases removed from V and 0 bases from J, the gap between germline ends came to 11 bases. The CDR3 has 15 amino acids. Here the CDR3 reads CASSPTGSSSYEQYF. The CDR3 nucleotides are TGTGCCAGCTCACCAACCGGGTCCAGCTCCTACGAGCAGTACTTC.

The chain is built from TRBV7-3 and TRBJ1-5; unclear D gene. The germline CDR1 and CDR2 sequences are SGHTA and FQGTGA. This CDR3 is 13 amino acids long. Deletions cut 2 bases from V and 4 bases from J, with 6 bases between. The DNA of the CDR3 is TGTGCCAGCAGCTTACGGATGAATCAGCCCCAGCATTTT. This translates into CASSLRMNQPQHF.

The genes are TRBV5-6 and TRBJ2-5; 11 nucleotides line up with TRBD2. This CDR3 has 17 residues. With V trimmed by 7 bases and J by 1 base, 12 bases remained unmatched. Germline V CDR1 and CDR2: SGHDT, YYEEEE. The CDR3 sequence is CASAGHPGLAAQETQYF. DNA of the CDR3: TGTGCCAGCGCCGGTCACCCGGGACTAGCGGCCCAAGAGACCCAGTACTTC.

The chain carries TRBV6-1 and TRBJ2-7, with D perhaps given as TRBD1 or TRBD2 (5 bases each). The CDR3 has 12 residues. The germline V gene has CDR1 MNHNS and CDR2 SASEGT. The CDR3, as DNA: TGTGCCAGCAGTGAGGGGGAAAGGTCCTACAAGGTC. Its translation: CASSEGERSYKV.

V is TRBV7-7 and J is TRBJ2-7, with 14 positions matching TRBD2. Germline V gene sequence: CDR1 SSHAT, CDR2 FNYEAQ (reference sequence). V trimming: 5 bases; J trimming: 3 bases; junction bases outside the gene matches: 3. The CDR3 sequence is 15 residues long. The CDR3 is CASSNGLAGGYEQYF. In DNA, the CDR3 is TGTGCCAGCAGCAATGGACTAGCGGGGGGCTACGAGCAGTACTTC.

This chain connects TRBV7-2 to TRBJ2-5; possibly TRBD1 for D (6 bases). V was pared by 0 bases and J by 2 bases, with 16 bases between. Germline V CDR1 and CDR2: SGHTA, FQGNSA. The CDR3 totals 17 residues. In DNA form, the CDR3 reads TGTGCCAGCAGCTTAGCGGGGGCCATTAGGAAACAAGAGACCCAGTACTTC. Amino acids: CASSLAGAIRKQETQYF.

The CDR3 DNA sequence: TGCAGCGTTGGATCAACTAGCCAGTTCAATGAGCAGTTCTTC. Protein product: CSVGSTSQFNEQFF. This chain links TRBV29-1 with TRBJ2-1, with a tentative D call TRBD2 (6 bases). The V end was cut by 4 bases, the J end by 6 bases, with 16 bases between. This CDR3 comprises 14 residues. Germline-derived CDR1 and CDR2 are SQVTM and ANQGSEA.

J is TRBJ2-3 and V is TRBV6-6; D is ambiguous. CDR1 and CDR2 (germline): MNHNY, SVGAGI (reference sequence). V was cut by 5 bases and J by 4 bases, with 10 bases left in between. This CDR3 spans 13 amino acids. The CDR3 DNA reads TGTGCCAGCAGTACGCGAGAGGCAGATACGCAGTATTTT. As protein: CASSTREADTQYF.

The chain couples TRBV19 to TRBJ2-2; no reliable D call. This CDR3 contains 14 residues. V dropped 7 bases and J dropped 0 bases, with 9 bases sitting between them. From germline, CDR1 is LNHDA and CDR2 SQIVND (reference sequence). CDR3 in DNA: TGTGCCAGTAAGGACGGTTCGAACACCGGGGAGCTGTTTTTT. Translating it yields CASKDGSNTGELFF.

The chain is built from TRBV4-2 and TRBJ2-7, with 11 bases aligning to TRBD2. Germline V gene data show CDR1 as LGHNA and CDR2 as YNFKEQ. V lost 3 bases and J lost 4; bases outside the gene matches: 8. The CDR3 spans 16 residues. In DNA, the CDR3 is TGTGCCAGCAGCCAGACTATAGCGGGAGGGTTGTACGAGCAGTACTTC. It yields the protein CASSQTIAGGLYEQYF.

The gene calls are TRBV4-3 and TRBJ1-5, with D maybe TRBD1 (5 bases). V shed 1 base and J shed 1 base, with 17 bases lying between them. Germline V lookup: CDR1 LGHNA, CDR2 YSLEER. This CDR3 is built from 18 residues. This CDR3 is CASSQGLPGPQSNQPQHF. The CDR3 coding sequence is TGCGCCAGCAGCCAAGGTCTTCCAGGGCCCCAGAGCAATCAGCCCCAGCATTTT.

J is TRBJ2-1 and V is TRBV18; the match to TRBD2 covers 13 bases. CDR1 is KGHSH, CDR2 LQKENI, per germline. The CDR3 is made up of 14 amino acids. J was trimmed by 7 bases and V by 8 bases; bases with no gene match: 5. Written as DNA, the CDR3 is TGTGCCAGCCGACTAGCGGGAGGTCATAATGAGCAGTTCTTC. Encoded protein: CASRLAGGHNEQFF.